The 25 T cell receptor beta chains presented below share a single source sample, sequenced in a study of shared T cell receptors in the human thymus. Libraries were prepared by immunoSEQ multiplex PCR; TCRdb keeps only in-frame clonotypes and omits some of them. The sample yields hundreds of thousands of clones, roughly 90% seen once. The sample also formed part of further work on human thymus T cells.

The sample consisted of thymocytes. The receptors come from a boy in the first two years of life with a congenital heart defect.

This clone was detected once. The V and J genes are TRBV15 and TRBJ2-3; D not resolved. The ends were cut back, 5 bases at V and 4 bases at J, with 10 bases in the middle. The length of the CDR3 is 13 residues. The germline gives CDR1 LNHNV, CDR2 YYDKDF (reference sequence). The CDR3 protein is CATSCEDPDTQYF. The CDR3 DNA sequence: TGTGCCACCAGCTGTGAGGATCCAGATACGCAGTATTTT.

The chain carries TRBV6-4 and TRBJ2-3; 9 nucleotides match TRBD1. Per the germline V gene, CDR1 is MRHNA and CDR2 is SNTAGT. The CDR3 sequence is 15 residues long. After removal of 3 bases from V and 5 bases from J, the junction contained 6 bases not matched to a gene. CDR3 DNA: TGTGCCAGCAGTGAAGGGACAGGGTTGGGAGATACGCAGTATTTT. Translating gives CASSEGTGLGDTQYF.

The chain carries TRBV7-9 and TRBJ2-7, with D perhaps TRBD1 (6 bases). The germline V and J ends were trimmed by 1 base and 3 bases, with 13 bases remaining between them. Germline CDR1 reads SEHNR; CDR2 reads FQNEAQ (reference sequence). The CDR3 is 15 amino acids. CDR3 sequence (DNA): TGTGCCAGCAGCTTAGGGAGTGGCAGGGGCTACGAGCAGTACTTC. The encoded protein is CASSLGSGRGYEQYF.

The chain joins TRBV27 to TRBJ2-7; D is possibly TRBD1 (6 bases). The CDR3 has 15 amino acids. Germline CDR1 is MNHEY and CDR2 is SMNVEV (reference sequence). The V end lost 2 bases, the J end lost 6 bases, and 17 bases lay between the germline ends. The CDR3 sequence is CASSLGGKQGAEQYF. Written as DNA, the CDR3 is TGTGCCAGCAGTTTAGGGGGTAAACAGGGAGCCGAGCAGTACTTC.

This clone was detected only once. CDR3 loop: CASSFREGGPRYEQYF. Written as DNA, the CDR3 is TGTGCCAGCAGCTTTAGAGAGGGAGGGCCGAGGTACGAGCAGTACTTC. The chain employs TRBV11-3 and TRBJ2-7; 7 nucleotides agree with TRBD2. The junction had 12 bases not matched to a gene; V was cut back by 3 bases and J by 4 bases. The CDR3 contains 16 residues. Per the germline V gene, CDR1 is SGHNT and CDR2 is YENEEA.

The rearrangement joins TRBV4-2 to TRBJ1-1; the match to TRBD1 covers 7 bases. Germline CDR1 is LGHNA and CDR2 is YNFKEQ. The CDR3 totals 15 residues. V gave up 4 bases and J gave up 0 bases; unmatched junction bases: 5. CDR3: CASSPTGLVNTEAFF. CDR3 bases: TGTGCCAGCAGCCCGACAGGGTTGGTGAACACTGAAGCTTTCTTT.

The chain carries TRBV2 and TRBJ2-5, with 14 bases aligning to TRBD2. CDR1 and CDR2 from the germline V gene are SNHLY and FYNNEI. The CDR3 consists of 15 residues. The J segment lost 7 bases and the V segment lost 6 bases, leaving 7 bases of the junction unmatched. For the CDR3, the DNA is TGTGCCAGCAGAAGACTAGCGGGAGGGCCGGGGACCCAGTACTTC. This codes for CASRRLAGGPGTQYF.

This chain uses TRBV4-3 with TRBJ2-3, with 8 bases that match TRBD2. Trimming at V came to 3 bases and at J to 5 bases, leaving 16 bases not matched to a gene. CDR3 size: 18 residues. Per the germline V gene, CDR1 is LGHNA and CDR2 is YSLEER. The CDR3 loop is CASSQERRGREGKDTQYF. In DNA, the CDR3 is TGCGCCAGCAGCCAGGAAAGGAGAGGACGGGAGGGGAAAGATACGCAGTATTTT.

This clone was seen only once. The V call is TRBV5-6, the J call TRBJ2-7, with TRBD2 as a possible D gene (5 bases). CDR3 length equals 13 residues. Germline values: CDR1 SGHDT, CDR2 YYEEEE. V lost 4 bases and J 5 bases, leaving 13 bases between the germline ends. For the CDR3, the DNA is TGTGCCAGCAGCCAAATAGGAGGAGACGAGCAGTACTTC. Translating it yields CASSQIGGDEQYF.

The chain recombines TRBV29-1 with TRBJ2-1; 11 bases map to TRBD2. With 1 base clipped from V and 1 base from J, the junction kept 9 bases outside the gene matches. This CDR3 has 18 residues. In germline, CDR1 is SQVTM, CDR2 ANQGSEA. The CDR3 protein is CSVEGFSGLADSYNEQFF. As DNA, the CDR3 is TGCAGCGTTGAAGGATTCTCGGGACTAGCGGATTCCTACAATGAGCAGTTCTTC.

The CDR3 here is CASSRDRNTEAFF. The CDR3 coding sequence is TGTGCCAGCAGCCGTGACAGGAACACTGAAGCTTTCTTT. The chain uses TRBV6-5 and TRBJ1-1; possible D gene TRBD1, 5 bases. CDR1 MNHEY and CDR2 SVGAGI come from the germline V gene. V gave up 6 bases and J gave up 1 base, with 9 bases separating them. The CDR3 contains 13 residues.

This chain connects TRBV28 to TRBJ1-1; unclear D gene. Germline V CDR1 and CDR2: MDHEN, SYDVKM. This CDR3 spans 17 amino acids. V dropped 1 base and J dropped 3 bases, with 18 bases sitting between them. CDR3: CASSLLFVSGLDTEAFF. The CDR3 coding sequence is TGTGCCAGCAGTTTATTATTTGTTTCGGGGTTGGACACTGAAGCTTTCTTT.

The chain joins TRBV7-2 to TRBJ2-7, with D possibly matching TRBD2 (6 bases). The CDR3 contains 15 residues. From germline, CDR1 is SGHTA and CDR2 FQGNSA. V shed 8 bases and J shed 1 base, with 18 bases lying between them. Written as DNA, the CDR3 is TGTGCCAGCCGCCCAAAGGGGACTCCTTCCTACGAGCAGTACTTC. As protein: CASRPKGTPSYEQYF.

The rearrangement joins TRBV15 to TRBJ2-1; weak D call: TRBD2 (7 bases). V was pared by 9 bases and J by 0 bases, with 18 bases between. The germline gives CDR1 LNHNV, CDR2 YYDKDF (reference sequence). The CDR3 consists of 16 residues. The CDR3 DNA reads TGTGCCACGACCTGGGGGGGCTCCAGCTCCTACAATGAGCAGTTCTTC. This sequence encodes CATTWGGSSSYNEQFF.

The chain couples TRBV7-9 to TRBJ2-7, with TRBD2 identical over 9 bases. After removal of 5 bases from V and 0 bases from J, the junction contained 14 bases not matched to a gene. Per germline, CDR1 SEHNR and CDR2 FQNEAQ (reference sequence). This CDR3 has 18 residues. CDR3 DNA: TGTGCCAGCAGCGTACTAGCGGGTCCCGGAACTAGCTCCTACGAGCAGTACTTC. This translates into CASSVLAGPGTSSYEQYF.

The chain uses TRBV6-5 and TRBJ2-5, with 8 nucleotides matching TRBD2. The junction had 7 bases not matched to a gene; V was cut back by 2 bases and J by 2 bases. Germline assignment: CDR1 MNHEY and CDR2 SVGAGI. The CDR3 sequence is 16 residues long. DNA of the CDR3: TGTGCCAGCAGTTACGGGTTAGCGGGGCGGCAAGAGACCCAGTACTTC. It codes for CASSYGLAGRQETQYF.

The chain uses TRBV4-1 and TRBJ1-5; D is ambiguous. Looked up from germline, CDR1 is MGHRA and CDR2 is YSYEKL. The CDR3 is made up of 15 amino acids. The V gene lost 0 bases and the J gene lost 0 bases, with 6 bases spanning the gap. The CDR3 loop is CASSQEADSNQPQHF. CDR3 in DNA: TGCGCCAGCAGCCAAGAAGCGGATAGCAATCAGCCCCAGCATTTT.

J is TRBJ2-7 and V is TRBV7-4, with 10 positions matching TRBD1. The CDR3 runs to 16 residues. Germline V gives CDR1 SGHVT, CDR2 SQSDAQ. The V segment lost 1 base and the J segment 0 bases; nucleotides outside the gene matches: 3. The DNA of the CDR3 is TGTGCCAGCAGCTTAGAGGACAGGGGGGACTCCTACGAGCAGTACTTC. Translated, it gives CASSLEDRGDSYEQYF.

This clone was seen a few times. This chain joins TRBV4-1 and TRBJ1-2; D might be TRBD1 (6 bases). CDR1 and CDR2 from the germline V gene are MGHRA and YSYEKL. The germline V and J ends were trimmed by 0 bases and 3 bases, with 8 bases remaining between them. The CDR3 totals 14 residues. CDR3 amino acids: CASSQDNRDYGYTF. CDR3 coding DNA: TGCGCCAGCAGCCAAGATAACAGGGACTATGGCTACACCTTC.

The genes are TRBV4-1 and TRBJ1-2, with 8 nucleotides matching TRBD1. V lost 3 bases and J lost 4; bases outside the gene matches: 10. The CDR3 spans 16 residues. CDR1 is MGHRA and CDR2 is YSYEKL in the germline V gene. CDR3 protein: CASSQPDREGCYGYTF. CDR3 bases: TGCGCCAGCAGCCAGCCGGACAGGGAAGGTTGCTATGGCTACACCTTC.

The CDR3 reads CASSPTPTSATTDTQYF. The CDR3, as DNA: TGTGCCAGCAGTCCCACACCAACTAGCGCGACCACAGATACGCAGTATTTT. The rearrangement uses TRBV27 and TRBJ2-3; 7 bases fit TRBD2. Per the germline V gene, CDR1 is MNHEY and CDR2 is SMNVEV (reference sequence). Trimming at V came to 5 bases and at J to 2 bases, leaving 13 bases not matched to a gene. This CDR3 spans 17 amino acids.

The rearrangement uses TRBV30 and TRBJ2-7; 12 bases match TRBD2. CDR3 length equals 17 residues. Germline values: CDR1 GTSNPN, CDR2 SVGIG (reference sequence). Trimming removed 7 bases from V and 3 bases from J; junction bases left unmatched: 16. CDR3 coding DNA: TGTGCCTCGACTGGGCTAGCGGGAGGGCCGGGCAACTACGAGCAGTACTTC. Translation gives CASTGLAGGPGNYEQYF. Based on the CDR3 plus reference TRBV30 and TRBJ2-7, the full variable domain is SQTIHQWPATLVQPVGSPLSLECTVEGTSNPNLYWYRQAAGRGLQLLFYSVGIGQISSEVPQNLSASRPQDRQFILSSKKLLLSDSGFYLCASTGLAGGPGNYEQYFGPGTRLTVT.

On this clone: Other DNA sequences within the sample encode an identical CDR3. This chain joins TRBV5-1 and TRBJ2-7; TRBD2 aligns across 11 bases. With 4 bases clipped from V and 1 base from J, the junction kept 4 bases outside the gene matches. Germline V gene lookup returns CDR1 SGHRS and CDR2 YFSETQ. The CDR3 runs to 15 residues. CDR3 region: CASSLGTSGSYEQYF. In nucleotides, the CDR3 is TGCGCCAGCAGCCTCGGGACTAGCGGATCCTACGAGCAGTACTTC. Complete variable domain (other parts from reference TRBV5-1 and TRBJ2-7): KAGVTQTPRYLIKTRGQQVTLSCSPISGHRSVSWYQQTPGQGLQFLFEYFSETQRNKGNFPGRFSGRQFSNSRSEMNVSTLELGDSALYLCASSLGTSGSYEQYFGPGTRLTVT.

In its sample, this clone was seen once. This chain uses TRBV20-1 with TRBJ2-4; TRBD1 is a possible D gene (6 bases). CDR1 is DFQATT and CDR2 is SNEGSKA in the germline V gene (reference sequence). The CDR3 runs to 11 residues. The V end lost 7 bases, the J end lost 7 bases, and 11 bases lay between the germline ends. CDR3: CSVQGPNIQYF. The CDR3 DNA reads as TGCAGTGTACAGGGCCCCAACATTCAGTACTTC.

V is TRBV19 and J is TRBJ1-5; 8 bases line up with TRBD1. V lost 3 bases to trimming and J lost 7 bases; unmatched junction nucleotides: 5. Germline V lookup: CDR1 LNHDA, CDR2 SQIVND (reference sequence). This CDR3 has 14 residues. The CDR3 spells CASSMAGGWQPQHF. CDR3 DNA: TGTGCCAGTAGTATGGCAGGGGGCTGGCAGCCCCAGCATTTT. Supplemented by reference TRBV19 and TRBJ1-5, the full variable domain reads DGGITQSPKYLFRKEGQNVTLSCEQNLNHDAMYWYRQDPGQGLRLIYYSQIVNDFQKGDIAEGYSVSREKKESFPLTVTSAQKNPTAFYLCASSMAGGWQPQHFGDGTRLSIL.